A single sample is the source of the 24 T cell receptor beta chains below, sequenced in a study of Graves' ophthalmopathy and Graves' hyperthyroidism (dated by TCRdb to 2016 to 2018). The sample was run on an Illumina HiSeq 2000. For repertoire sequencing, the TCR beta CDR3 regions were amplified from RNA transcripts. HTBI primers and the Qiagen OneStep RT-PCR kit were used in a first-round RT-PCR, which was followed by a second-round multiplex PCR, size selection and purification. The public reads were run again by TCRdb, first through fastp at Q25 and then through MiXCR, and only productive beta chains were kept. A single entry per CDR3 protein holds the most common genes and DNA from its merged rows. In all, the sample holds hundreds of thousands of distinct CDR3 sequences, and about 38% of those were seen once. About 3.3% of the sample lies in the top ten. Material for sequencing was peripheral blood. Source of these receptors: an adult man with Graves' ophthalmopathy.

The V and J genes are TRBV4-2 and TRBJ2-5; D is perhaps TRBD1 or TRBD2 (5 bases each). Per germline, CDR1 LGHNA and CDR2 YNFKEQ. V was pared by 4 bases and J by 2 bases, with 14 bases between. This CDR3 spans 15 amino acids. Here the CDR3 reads CASSRGNGNQETQYF. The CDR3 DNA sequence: TGTGCCAGCAGCCGGGGGAATGGCAATCAAGAGACCCAGTACTTC.

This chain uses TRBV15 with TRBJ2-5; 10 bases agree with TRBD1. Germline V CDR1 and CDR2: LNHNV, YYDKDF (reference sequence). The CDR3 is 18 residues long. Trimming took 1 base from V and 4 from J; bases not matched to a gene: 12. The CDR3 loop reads CATSRVVLRTGGGETQYF. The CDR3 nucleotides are TGTGCCACCAGCAGAGTTGTCCTTCGGACAGGGGGAGGAGAGACCCAGTACTTC.

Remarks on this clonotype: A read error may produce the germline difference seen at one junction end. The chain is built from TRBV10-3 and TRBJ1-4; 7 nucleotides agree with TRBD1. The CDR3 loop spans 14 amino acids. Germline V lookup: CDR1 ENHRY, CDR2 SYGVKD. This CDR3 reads CASSYRDSNEKLFF. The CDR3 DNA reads TGTGCCAGCAGTTACCGGGACAGTAATGAAAAACTGTTTTTT.

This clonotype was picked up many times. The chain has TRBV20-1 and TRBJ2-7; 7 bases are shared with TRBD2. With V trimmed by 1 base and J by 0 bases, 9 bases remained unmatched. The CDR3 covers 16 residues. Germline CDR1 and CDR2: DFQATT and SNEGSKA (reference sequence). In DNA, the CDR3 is TGCAGTGCTAGAGTGGGGGGAGGGCAGAGCTCCTACGAGCAGTACTTC. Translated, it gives CSARVGGGQSSYEQYF.

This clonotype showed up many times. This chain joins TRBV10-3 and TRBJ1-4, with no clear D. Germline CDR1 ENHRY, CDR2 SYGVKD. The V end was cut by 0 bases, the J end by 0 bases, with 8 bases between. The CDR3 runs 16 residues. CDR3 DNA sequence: TGTGCCATCAGTGAGTCGGGCACCTCAACTAATGAAAAACTGTTTTTT. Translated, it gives CAISESGTSTNEKLFF.

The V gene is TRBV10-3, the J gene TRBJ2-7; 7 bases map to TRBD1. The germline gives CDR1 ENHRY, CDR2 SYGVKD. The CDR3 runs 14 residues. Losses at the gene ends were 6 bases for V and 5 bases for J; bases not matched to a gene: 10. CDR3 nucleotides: TGTGCCATCAGGACAGGGCCGGGGTCAGACGAGCAGTACTTC. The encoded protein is CAIRTGPGSDEQYF.

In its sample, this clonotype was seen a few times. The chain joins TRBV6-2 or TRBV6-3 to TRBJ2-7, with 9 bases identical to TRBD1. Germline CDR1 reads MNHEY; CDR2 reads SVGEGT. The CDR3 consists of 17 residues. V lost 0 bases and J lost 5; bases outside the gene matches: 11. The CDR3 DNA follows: TGTGCCAGCAGTTACTCGGTCAACAGGGGGCCGTTGAACGAGCAGTACTTC. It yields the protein CASSYSVNRGPLNEQYF.

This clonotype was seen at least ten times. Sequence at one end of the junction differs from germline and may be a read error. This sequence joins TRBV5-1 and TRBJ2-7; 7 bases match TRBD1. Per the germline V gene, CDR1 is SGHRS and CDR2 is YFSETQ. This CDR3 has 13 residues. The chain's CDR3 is CASSSRQGYEQYF. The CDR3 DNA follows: TGTGCCAGCAGCTCCCGACAGGGCTACGAGCAGTACTTC.

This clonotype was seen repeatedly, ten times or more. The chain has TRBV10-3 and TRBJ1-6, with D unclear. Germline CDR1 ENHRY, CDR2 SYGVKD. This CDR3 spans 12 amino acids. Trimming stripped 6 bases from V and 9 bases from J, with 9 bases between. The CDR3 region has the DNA TGTGCCATCAGAGACCGCGGTTCACCCCTCCACTTT. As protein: CAIRDRGSPLHF.

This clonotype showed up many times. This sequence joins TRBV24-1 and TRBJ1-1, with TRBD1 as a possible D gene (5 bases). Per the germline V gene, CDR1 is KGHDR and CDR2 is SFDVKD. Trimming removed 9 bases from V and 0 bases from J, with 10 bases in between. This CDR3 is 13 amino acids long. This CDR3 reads CATWDGVNTEAFF. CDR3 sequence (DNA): TGTGCCACCTGGGACGGCGTGAACACTGAAGCTTTCTTT.

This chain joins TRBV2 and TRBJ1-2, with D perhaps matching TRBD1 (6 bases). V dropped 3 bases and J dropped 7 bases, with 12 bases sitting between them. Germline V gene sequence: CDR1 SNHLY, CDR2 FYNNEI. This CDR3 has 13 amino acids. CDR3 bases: TGTGCCAGCAGTGATCAGGGGAGCTCTGGCTACACCTTC. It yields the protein CASSDQGSSGYTF.

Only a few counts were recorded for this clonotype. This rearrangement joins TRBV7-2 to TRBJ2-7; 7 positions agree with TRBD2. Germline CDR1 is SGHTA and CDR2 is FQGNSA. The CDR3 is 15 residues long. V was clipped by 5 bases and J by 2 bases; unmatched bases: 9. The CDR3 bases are TGTGCCAGCAGCCAGCTAGTTGCGGGGGCCTACGAGCAGTACTTC. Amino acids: CASSQLVAGAYEQYF.

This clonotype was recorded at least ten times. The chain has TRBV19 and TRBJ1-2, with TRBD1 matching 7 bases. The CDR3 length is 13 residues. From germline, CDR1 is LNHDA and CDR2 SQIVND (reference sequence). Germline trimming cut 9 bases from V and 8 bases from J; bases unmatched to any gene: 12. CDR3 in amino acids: CASHETGVSGYTF. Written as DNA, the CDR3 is TGTGCCAGCCACGAAACAGGGGTTTCGGGCTACACCTTC.

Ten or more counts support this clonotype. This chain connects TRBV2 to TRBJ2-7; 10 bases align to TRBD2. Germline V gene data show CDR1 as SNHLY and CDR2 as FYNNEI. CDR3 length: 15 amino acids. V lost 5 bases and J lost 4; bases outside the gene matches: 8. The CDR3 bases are TGTGCCAGCAGTAGTTCTAGCGGGAGTGTGTACGAGCAGTACTTC. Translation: CASSSSSGSVYEQYF.

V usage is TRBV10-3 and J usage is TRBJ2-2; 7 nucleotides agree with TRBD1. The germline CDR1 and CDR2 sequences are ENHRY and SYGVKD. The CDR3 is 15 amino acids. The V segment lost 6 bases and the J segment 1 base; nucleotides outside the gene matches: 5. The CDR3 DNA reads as TGTGCCATCAGACGTACAGGGGAGAACACCGGGGAGCTGTTTTTT. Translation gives CAIRRTGENTGELFF.

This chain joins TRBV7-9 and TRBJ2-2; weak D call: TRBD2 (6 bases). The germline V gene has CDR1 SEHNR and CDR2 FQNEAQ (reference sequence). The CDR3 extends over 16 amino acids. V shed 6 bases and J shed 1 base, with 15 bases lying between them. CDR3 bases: TGTGCCAGCAGGTTGCGGACTATGCGGAACACCGGGGAGCTGTTTTTT. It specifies CASRLRTMRNTGELFF.

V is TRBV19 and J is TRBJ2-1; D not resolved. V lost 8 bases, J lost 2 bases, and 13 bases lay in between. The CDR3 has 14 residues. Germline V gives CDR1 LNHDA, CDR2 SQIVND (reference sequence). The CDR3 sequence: CASSPTSPYNEQFF. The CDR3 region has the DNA TGTGCCAGTTCGCCCACGAGCCCCTACAATGAGCAGTTCTTC.

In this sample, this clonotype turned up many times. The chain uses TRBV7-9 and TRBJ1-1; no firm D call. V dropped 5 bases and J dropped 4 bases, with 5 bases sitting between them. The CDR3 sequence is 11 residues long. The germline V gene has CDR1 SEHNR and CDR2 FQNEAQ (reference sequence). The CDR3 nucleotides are TGTGCCAGCAGCCCGCGCACTGAAGCTTTCTTT. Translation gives CASSPRTEAFF.

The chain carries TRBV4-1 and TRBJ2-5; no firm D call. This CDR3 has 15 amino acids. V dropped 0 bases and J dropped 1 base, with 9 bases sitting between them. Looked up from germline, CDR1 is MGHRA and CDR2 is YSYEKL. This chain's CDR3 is CASSQDETIQETQYF. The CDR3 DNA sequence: TGCGCCAGCAGCCAAGACGAAACTATCCAAGAGACCCAGTACTTC.

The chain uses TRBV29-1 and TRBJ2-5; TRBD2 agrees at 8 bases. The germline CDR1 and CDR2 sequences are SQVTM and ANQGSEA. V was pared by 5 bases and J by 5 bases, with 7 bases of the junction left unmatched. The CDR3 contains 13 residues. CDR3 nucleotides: TGCAGCGTTTACACTAGCGGTTGGGAGACCCAGTACTTC. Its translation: CSVYTSGWETQYF.

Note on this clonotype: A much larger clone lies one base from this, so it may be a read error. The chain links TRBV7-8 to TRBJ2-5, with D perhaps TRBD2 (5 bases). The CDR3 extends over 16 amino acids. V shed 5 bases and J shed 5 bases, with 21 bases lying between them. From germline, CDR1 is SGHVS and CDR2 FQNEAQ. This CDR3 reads CASSLRSLAQEETQYF. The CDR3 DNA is TGTGCCAGCAGCCTCCGAAGCCTAGCTCAGGAGGAGACCCAGTACTTC.

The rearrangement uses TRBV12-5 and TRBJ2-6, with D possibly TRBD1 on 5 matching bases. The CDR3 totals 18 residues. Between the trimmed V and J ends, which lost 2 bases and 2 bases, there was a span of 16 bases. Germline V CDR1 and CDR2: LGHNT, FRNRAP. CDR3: CASGLRGYEKPGANVLTF. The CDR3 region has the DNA TGTGCTAGTGGTTTGAGGGGCTACGAGAAGCCTGGGGCCAACGTCCTGACTTTC.

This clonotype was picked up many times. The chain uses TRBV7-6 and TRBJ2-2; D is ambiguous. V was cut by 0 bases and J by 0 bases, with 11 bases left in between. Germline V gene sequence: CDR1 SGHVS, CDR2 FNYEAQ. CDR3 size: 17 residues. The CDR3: CASSLAFRSSNTGELFF. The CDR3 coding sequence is TGTGCCAGCAGCTTAGCTTTCAGGAGCTCGAACACCGGGGAGCTGTTTTTT. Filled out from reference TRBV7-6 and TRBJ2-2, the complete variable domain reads GAGVSQSPRYKVTKRGQDVALRCDPISGHVSLYWYRQALGQGPEFLTYFNYEAQQDKSGLPNDRFSAERPEGSISTLTIQRTEQRDSAMYRCASSLAFRSSNTGELFFGEGSRLTVL.

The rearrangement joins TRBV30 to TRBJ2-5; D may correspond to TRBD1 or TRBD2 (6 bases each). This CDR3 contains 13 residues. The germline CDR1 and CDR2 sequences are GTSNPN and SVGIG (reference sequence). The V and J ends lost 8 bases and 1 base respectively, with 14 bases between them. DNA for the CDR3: TGTGCCCAGGGGCGGGGAGCCCAAGAGACCCAGTACTTC. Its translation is CAQGRGAQETQYF.